Shown below are 9 T cell receptor beta chains from a single sample sequenced in a study of PD-1 blockade in classical Hodgkin lymphoma. All patients relapsed after autologous stem cell transplantation, and brentuximab vedotin exposure varied. Only in-frame clones appear in the TCRdb table, and some are missing; sequencing was by immunoSEQ multiplex PCR. The sample holds roughly 70,000 clones; around 75% are singletons and the top ten take approximately 9.1%. The sequences come from peripheral blood mononuclear cells (PBMCs), collected before the second cycle of nivolumab. The receptors stem from a human donor with classical Hodgkin lymphoma.

This clone was counted a few times. V and J are TRBV19 and TRBJ1-1; no definite D call. The CDR3 totals 18 residues. Trimming removed 5 bases from V and 3 bases from J, with 25 bases in between. Germline V lookup: CDR1 LNHDA, CDR2 SQIVND (reference sequence). The CDR3 protein is CASSPAGSSWRLDTEAFF. The CDR3 DNA is TGTGCCAGTAGTCCGGCCGGCAGTTCTTGGCGCTTGGACACTGAAGCTTTCTTT.

This clone has just a few counts. This chain joins TRBV4-1 and TRBJ1-2, with TRBD1 matching 9 bases. V trimming: 3 bases; J trimming: 4 bases; junction bases outside the gene matches: 18. CDR1 and CDR2 (germline): MGHRA, YSYEKL. The CDR3 consists of 19 residues. CDR3 protein: CASSQRGGGQGRPTYGYTF. DNA for the CDR3: TGCGCCAGCAGCCAGAGGGGAGGGGGACAGGGTAGACCGACCTATGGCTACACCTTC.

The chain combines TRBV25-1 with TRBJ2-5; D is perhaps TRBD1 (5 bases). V lost 3 bases and J lost 4, with 12 bases in between. Germline CDR1 MGHDK, CDR2 SYGVNS. The CDR3 extends over 14 amino acids. The DNA for the CDR3 is TGTGCCAGCAGTGAGGGCAGGGCTCGAGAGACCCAGTACTTC. It specifies CASSEGRARETQYF.

The rearrangement joins TRBV2 to TRBJ1-2; TRBD1 matches 10 bases. CDR1 and CDR2 (germline): SNHLY, FYNNEI. The CDR3 totals 16 residues. V dropped 9 bases and J dropped 5; count of bases not matched to a gene: 15. In nucleotides, the CDR3 is TGTGCCAGTACCAGACAGGGGGCGCCGGGGCGGTATGGCTACACCTTC. Its protein product is CASTRQGAPGRYGYTF.

The rearrangement joins TRBV7-9 to TRBJ2-1, with a weak D call TRBD2 (5 bases). In germline, CDR1 is SEHNR, CDR2 FQNEAQ (reference sequence). The ends were cut back, 11 bases at V and 12 bases at J, with 14 bases in the middle. There are 10 residues in the CDR3. The CDR3 sequence is CAGEGERQFF. In DNA form, the CDR3 reads TGTGCCGGCGAGGGAGAGAGGCAGTTCTTC. The full variable domain, its missing parts supplied by reference TRBV7-9 and TRBJ2-1, is DTGVSQNPRHKITKRGQNVTFRCDPISEHNRLYWYRQTLGQGPEFLTYFQNEAQLEKSRLLSDRFSAERPKGSFSTLEIQRTEQGDSAMYLCAGEGERQFFGPGTRLTVL.

This chain links TRBV30 with TRBJ1-1, with D perhaps TRBD1 (5 bases). The V gene's germline CDR1 is GTSNPN and CDR2 SVGIG (reference sequence). Trimming removed 3 bases from V and 2 bases from J, with 7 bases in between. The CDR3 consists of 12 residues. CDR3 residues: CAWSRVNTEAFF. The CDR3 region has the DNA TGTGCCTGGAGCAGGGTAAACACTGAAGCTTTCTTT.

This clone has just a few counts. The rearrangement uses TRBV21-1 and TRBJ1-1. TRBV21-1 is a pseudogene segment. This CDR3 is built from 15 residues. CDR3: CASSNRGDPNTEAFF. The CDR3 DNA is TGTGCCAGCAGCAATAGAGGGGACCCGAACACTGAAGCTTTCTTT.

The CDR3 DNA reads as TGTGCCAGCAGTGAATCAGGGAACACTGAAGCTTTCTTT. It yields the protein CASSESGNTEAFF. This chain connects TRBV6-5 to TRBJ1-1; no reliable D call. The germline gives CDR1 MNHEY, CDR2 SVGAGI. The CDR3 runs 13 residues. V lost 5 bases and J lost 1, with 8 bases in between.

With regard to this clone: The sample has other DNA sequences that encode this CDR3 too. This chain links TRBV28 with TRBJ2-7; the D is unclear. Trimming removed 3 bases at V and 2 bases at J, with 2 bases between. The germline CDR1 and CDR2 sequences are MDHEN and SYDVKM. The CDR3 loop spans 11 amino acids. The CDR3 DNA reads TGTGCCAGCAGTTTGGCCTACGAGCAGTACTTC. Translating it yields CASSLAYEQYF.